This T cell receptor (beta chain) was retrieved from a study of T-cell reconstitution after alpha-beta-depleted transplantation in children. The V gene lost 6 bases and the J gene lost 6 bases, with 15 bases spanning the gap. CDR3 length: 14 amino acids. Researchers prepared the TCRbeta library using unique molecular identifiers, the study reports. Via MiXCR, TCRdb re-called the PCR reads, giving one row per CDR3 protein. Here the sample spans hundreds of thousands of distinct CDR3 sequences, approximately 15% being singletons. This clonotype was seen a handful of times. The rearrangement uses TRBV12-3 or TRBV12-4 and TRBJ2-1, with a weak D call TRBD2 (6 bases). The receptor was derived from a human donor who donated a stem cell graft to a child with acute myeloid leukemia. The sample in question was PBMCs from the stem cell graft donor, obtained from the stem cell graft. The CDR3 spells CASRYGTSPNEQFF. Written as DNA, the CDR3 is TGTGCCAGCAGGTACGGGACTTCACCCAATGAGCAGTTCTTC.